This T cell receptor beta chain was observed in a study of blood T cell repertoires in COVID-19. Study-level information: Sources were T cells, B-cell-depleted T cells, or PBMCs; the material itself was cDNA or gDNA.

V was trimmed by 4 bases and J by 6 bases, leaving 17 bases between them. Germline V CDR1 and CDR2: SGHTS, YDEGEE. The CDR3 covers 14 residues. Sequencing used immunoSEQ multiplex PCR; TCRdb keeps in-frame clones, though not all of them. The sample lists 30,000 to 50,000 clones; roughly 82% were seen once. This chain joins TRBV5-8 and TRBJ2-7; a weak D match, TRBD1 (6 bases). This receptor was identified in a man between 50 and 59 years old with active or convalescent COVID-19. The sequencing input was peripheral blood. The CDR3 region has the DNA TGTGCCAGCAGCAGCGAACCAGGGGTTCGCGAGCAGTACTTC. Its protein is CASSSEPGVREQYF.